The 22 T cell receptor beta chains reported below all come from one sample, sequenced in a study of long-term antiretroviral therapy in people with HIV. Survey-level immunoSEQ v3.0 assays were run. The table came from immunoSEQ multiplex PCR; TCRdb's copy has only in-frame clones and leaves some out. The sample includes roughly 28,000 clones, around nine tenths of them seen just once. Here the sequenced sample was unsorted PBMCs, taken about 5.2 years after starting antiretroviral therapy. The receptor set was obtained from a woman in her thirties or forties with HIV.

The rearrangement links TRBV7-9 to TRBJ2-3; D gene uncertain. Germline CDR1 is SEHNR and CDR2 is FQNEAQ (reference sequence). Trimming shortened V by 5 bases and J by 3 bases, and 9 bases separated the two germline ends. The CDR3 is 13 amino acids. The CDR3 here is CASSHPLTDTQYF. The DNA for the CDR3 is TGTGCCAGCAGCCACCCCTTAACAGATACGCAGTATTTT. The complete variable domain, with remaining parts taken from reference TRBV7-9 and TRBJ2-3, reads DTGVSQNPRHKITKRGQNVTFRCDPISEHNRLYWYRQTLGQGPEFLTYFQNEAQLEKSRLLSDRFSAERPKGSFSTLEIQRTEQGDSAMYLCASSHPLTDTQYFGPGTRLTVL.

The V and J genes are TRBV5-1 and TRBJ1-1, with D unclear. The V gene's germline CDR1 is SGHRS and CDR2 YFSETQ. This CDR3 contains 15 residues. The V end was cut by 0 bases, the J end by 6 bases, with 15 bases between. The CDR3 region has the DNA TGCGCCAGCAGCTTGGCCGGCGTACAAGGCGCTGAAGCTTTCTTT. It codes for CASSLAGVQGAEAFF.

The chain couples TRBV2 to TRBJ2-7, with TRBD2 identical over 10 bases. The V gene's germline CDR1 is SNHLY and CDR2 FYNNEI. The CDR3 consists of 16 residues. The J segment lost 1 base and the V segment lost 3 bases, leaving 6 bases of the junction unmatched. CDR3 in DNA: TGTGCCAGCAGTGACCAATTAGCGGGAGGTTCCTACGAGCAGTACTTC. Its translation: CASSDQLAGGSYEQYF.

The V and J genes are TRBV10-1 and TRBJ2-7; TRBD2 matches at 11 bases. Germline V CDR1 and CDR2: WNHNN, SYGVQD (reference sequence). The CDR3 consists of 16 residues. Unmatched junction bases numbered 7, after V lost 1 base and J lost 5 bases. The CDR3 nucleotides read TGCGCCAGCAGTGAGTTGATTAGCGGGAGGGCCGACGAGCAGTACTTC. It codes for CASSELISGRADEQYF.

The CDR3, as DNA: TGTGCCAGCTCCTCTATGGACAGGGGGCGAGTTGGCTACACCTTC. Its protein is CASSSMDRGRVGYTF. The chain uses TRBV7-8 and TRBJ1-2; TRBD1 aligns across 11 bases. Germline V gives CDR1 SGHVS, CDR2 FQNEAQ. V shed 8 bases and J 7 bases; nucleotides not matched to a gene: 12. The CDR3 runs 15 residues.

The J gene is TRBJ2-1, the V gene TRBV9; 9 positions match TRBD2. V trimming: 0 bases; J trimming: 6 bases; junction bases outside the gene matches: 4. CDR1 and CDR2 from the germline V gene are SGDLS and YYNGEE. The CDR3 is made up of 15 amino acids. The CDR3 is CASSVGLAGTNEQFF. DNA for the CDR3: TGTGCCAGCAGCGTAGGGCTAGCGGGAACCAATGAGCAGTTCTTC.

The chain has TRBV27 and TRBJ2-1, with 10 bases matching TRBD2. Germline V gene sequence: CDR1 MNHEY, CDR2 SMNVEV (reference sequence). This CDR3 spans 17 amino acids. V was clipped by 0 bases and J by 1 base; unmatched bases: 3. CDR3 sequence (DNA): TGTGCCAGCAGTTTATCGCCTAGCGGGGGATCCTACAATGAGCAGTTCTTC. It yields the protein CASSLSPSGGSYNEQFF.

The chain carries TRBV5-1 and TRBJ2-3, with 10 bases matching TRBD2. From germline, CDR1 is SGHRS and CDR2 YFSETQ. The V and J ends lost 0 bases and 2 bases, in that order; junction bases with no gene match: 9. The CDR3 totals 18 residues. The CDR3 here is CASSLGLPSGGYTDTQYF. In DNA form, the CDR3 reads TGCGCCAGCAGCTTGGGACTACCTAGCGGGGGATACACAGATACGCAGTATTTT. Combining the CDR3 with reference TRBV5-1 and TRBJ2-3 gives the whole variable domain KAGVTQTPRYLIKTRGQQVTLSCSPISGHRSVSWYQQTPGQGLQFLFEYFSETQRNKGNFPGRFSGRQFSNSRSEMNVSTLELGDSALYLCASSLGLPSGGYTDTQYFGPGTRLTVL.

The chain uses TRBV6-6 and TRBJ1-5; 12 nucleotides match TRBD1. Germline V CDR1 and CDR2: MNHNY, SVGAGI (reference sequence). Trimming at V came to 5 bases and at J to 6 bases, leaving 5 bases not matched to a gene. The CDR3 length is 15 residues. CDR3 coding DNA: TGTGCCAGCAGTCCGGGACAGGGGGCCGGTCAGCCCCAGCATTTT. Protein sequence: CASSPGQGAGQPQHF.

The rearrangement links TRBV11-2 to TRBJ2-3; 11 bases match TRBD2. Germline CDR1 and CDR2: SGHAT and FQNNGV. The CDR3 has 18 residues. The junction had 7 bases not matched to a gene; V was cut back by 0 bases and J by 2 bases. The CDR3 DNA is TGTGCCAGCAGCTTAGATGATCGACTAGCGGGGAACACAGATACGCAGTATTTT. It specifies CASSLDDRLAGNTDTQYF.

The chain couples TRBV5-5 to TRBJ1-2; 8 nucleotides match TRBD1. V was clipped by 6 bases and J by 8 bases; unmatched bases: 15. The germline gives CDR1 SGHKS, CDR2 YYEKEE (reference sequence). The CDR3 length is 15 residues. Here the CDR3 DNA reads TGTGCCAGCACCGACAGGGGAGGGGGCGCGTGGGGCTACACCTTC. Encoded protein: CASTDRGGGAWGYTF.

The rearrangement uses TRBV12-5 and TRBJ1-5; D is uncertain. The CDR3 spans 15 residues. CDR1 is LGHNT, CDR2 FRNRAP, per germline. V was pared by 2 bases and J by 1 base, with 9 bases between. CDR3 nucleotide sequence: TGTGCTAGTGGTTTGCGTGGGGAAAGCAATCAGCCCCAGCATTTT. Translating gives CASGLRGESNQPQHF.

The chain links TRBV7-9 to TRBJ1-2; possible D gene TRBD1, 6 bases. CDR1 is SEHNR, CDR2 FQNEAQ, per germline (reference sequence). Trimming left V 1 base short and J 4 bases short, with 10 bases between. This CDR3 is built from 14 residues. The DNA of the CDR3 is TGTGCCAGCAGCTTAGTACAGGGAATCTATGGCTACACCTTC. This translates into CASSLVQGIYGYTF.

The rearrangement joins TRBV27 to TRBJ2-6, with no clear D. Germline CDR1 reads MNHEY; CDR2 reads SMNVEV (reference sequence). Trimming cost V 2 bases and J 2 bases, with 1 base left between them. The CDR3 consists of 13 residues. CDR3 in amino acids: CASSLAGANVLTF. DNA for the CDR3: TGTGCCAGCAGTTTAGCTGGGGCCAACGTCCTGACTTTC.

The chain is built from TRBV11-2 and TRBJ1-6; a possible D gene is TRBD1 (6 bases). The CDR3 extends over 13 amino acids. CDR1 is SGHAT and CDR2 is FQNNGV in the germline V gene. V gave up 4 bases and J gave up 11 bases, with 12 bases separating them. In DNA, the CDR3 is TGTGCCAGCAGCTGGGGGCTGGGGACACCCCTCCACTTT. Translated: CASSWGLGTPLHF.

This clone came up once. The gene calls are TRBV7-5 and TRBJ2-7; the table calls TRBD2, which could not be checked here. TRBV7-5 is classified as a pseudogene. The CDR3 runs 18 residues. The CDR3 region is CVRSSHPREGRYSYEQYF. Written as DNA, the CDR3 is TGTGTCAGAAGCTCCCACCCCCGGGAGGGAAGGTACTCCTACGAGCAGTACTTC.

The V call is TRBV6-6, the J call TRBJ1-1; D remains ambiguous. Trimming took off 8 bases at V and 0 bases at J, with 7 bases between the two ends. In germline, CDR1 is MNHNY, CDR2 SVGAGI (reference sequence). This CDR3 has 12 amino acids. In DNA, the CDR3 is TGTGCCAGCGGGGATGTGAACACTGAAGCTTTCTTT. Translating gives CASGDVNTEAFF.

The chain recombines TRBV2 with TRBJ2-3, with D possibly being TRBD2 (6 bases). The CDR3 is 12 residues long. V lost 5 bases and J 6 bases, leaving 9 bases between the germline ends. CDR1 and CDR2 from the germline V gene are SNHLY and FYNNEI. Here the CDR3 DNA reads TGTGCCAGCAGTTCAAGCGGGGATACGCAGTATTTT. Protein sequence: CASSSSGDTQYF.

The rearrangement uses TRBV19 and TRBJ2-5; D not certain. CDR3 length: 14 amino acids. Looked up from germline, CDR1 is LNHDA and CDR2 is SQIVND (reference sequence). V was trimmed by 2 bases and J by 1 base, leaving 8 bases between them. CDR3 loop: CASSISGSQETQYF. CDR3 coding DNA: TGTGCCAGTAGTATAAGTGGCAGCCAAGAGACCCAGTACTTC.

The chain combines TRBV5-1 with TRBJ1-5, with unresolved D. Germline CDR1 SGHRS, CDR2 YFSETQ. The V end lost 0 bases, the J end lost 9 bases, and 13 bases lay between the germline ends. There are 14 residues in the CDR3. CDR3 in DNA: TGCGCCAGCAGCTTGGATGGGAAGTCAGGGCCCCAGCATTTT. Protein sequence: CASSLDGKSGPQHF. Full variable domain (remainder filled in from reference TRBV5-1 and TRBJ1-5): KAGVTQTPRYLIKTRGQQVTLSCSPISGHRSVSWYQQTPGQGLQFLFEYFSETQRNKGNFPGRFSGRQFSNSRSEMNVSTLELGDSALYLCASSLDGKSGPQHFGDGTRLSIL.

The chain uses TRBV7-9 and TRBJ1-4, with unresolved D. From germline, CDR1 is SEHNR and CDR2 FQNEAQ (reference sequence). V was pared by 1 base and J by 5 bases, with 8 bases between. The CDR3 totals 14 residues. CDR3 in DNA: TGTGCCAGCAGCTTAGACAGTGGGAATGAAAAACTGTTTTTT. Protein product: CASSLDSGNEKLFF.

This chain links TRBV14 with TRBJ1-2, with unresolved D. This CDR3 spans 14 amino acids. CDR1 and CDR2 (germline): SGHDN, FVKESK. Trimming shortened V by 4 bases and J by 2 bases, and 11 bases separated the two germline ends. CDR3 in amino acids: CASSPRTENYGYTF. The CDR3 DNA sequence: TGTGCCAGCAGCCCCCGGACCGAAAACTATGGCTACACCTTC.